The following is a T cell receptor beta chain sequence with its context. Its target is unknown. The entry originates in a study of cytomegalovirus exposure and HLA in healthy donors. The study ran its PCR with 60 Vbeta and 13 Jbeta primers. Sequencing was performed with immunoSEQ multiplex PCR; in TCRdb, only in-frame clones are kept and a portion is missing. The sample gives over 110,000 clones, 70% to 85% of which show up once; around 9.1% is in the top ten. Unrecorded immune exposures were likely, despite nominal health at sampling. Whole-study findings and limits: In a later analysis, TCR beta V- and J-gene trimming showed a link to a missense DCLRE1C variant. Previous analysis showed most TCR beta V segments were productive about 87% or about 30% of the time. A later analysis found that most CMV-associated TCR beta chains appeared HLA-restricted.

Sequenced material: PBMCs. The receptor's source is a woman aged 45-65 years in good health and CMV-seropositive.

The CDR3 reads CASSYSLAGGEDTQYF. CDR3 DNA: TGTGCCAGCAGTTACTCCCTAGCGGGGGGCGAAGATACGCAGTATTTT. This rearrangement joins TRBV6-6 to TRBJ2-3; 11 bases map to TRBD2. The CDR3 runs 16 residues. V trimming: 0 bases; J trimming: 5 bases; junction bases outside the gene matches: 4. Germline-derived CDR1 and CDR2 are MNHNY and SVGAGI (reference sequence).